The rows below give T cell receptor beta chains drawn from one sample of a study of CD8 T cells in Susac syndrome. TCRdb re-called the immunoSEQ multiplex PCR reads through MiXCR, storing one row per CDR3 protein. Among some 130,000 distinct CDR3 sequences listed, roughly 94% were seen once. Input material: CD4+ T cells from PBMCs. These receptors all come from a human donor with multiple sclerosis. Each CDR3 is given without its conserved first and last residue. Size values are once, few and many counts, or a class for expanded clones, and some rows have none.

TRBJ1-1 | few | TRBV29-1 | SVRGEREGAF
TRBJ2-2 | . | TRBV3-1 | ASSQEPYTGELF
TRBJ1-6 | . | TRBV7-2 | ASSSARESSPLH
TRBJ1-1 | . | TRBV2 | ASTFIPGEAEAF
TRBJ1-2 | . | TRBV7-2 | ASSSGSFYGYT
TRBJ1-1 | . | TRBV3-1 | ASSQGDRTEAF
TRBJ2-2 | . | TRBV6-2/TRBV6-3 | ASRGNLFRTRDTGELF
TRBJ2-6 | . | TRBV9 | ASSVGTGANVLT
TRBJ1-2 | . | TRBV7-9 | ASSLLPANYGYT
TRBJ2-7 | . | TRBV2 | ASSERGTSSYEQY
TRBJ1-5 | . | TRBV3-1 | ASSQRFDRATQPQH
TRBJ2-2 | . | TRBV4-1 | ASSQDKLAGPGELF
TRBJ2-3 | . | TRBV5-1 | ASSLGQGGDTQY
TRBJ2-7 | . | TRBV20-1 | SASLTSGSNEQY
TRBJ2-1 | . | TRBV28 | ASTRPTSGYNEQF
TRBJ1-2 | . | TRBV4-3 | ASSQDWTGANYGYT
TRBJ2-5 | once | TRBV18 | ASSEETQY
TRBJ2-1 | . | TRBV3-1 | ASSLNGLQSYNEQF
TRBJ1-1 | . | TRBV29-1 | SVEGLYEAEAF
TRBJ1-2 | . | TRBV4-3 | ASSRGGGYT
TRBJ2-3 | . | TRBV5-1 | ASSVQVLDTQY
TRBJ2-5 | . | TRBV27 | ASLTYRGSQETQY
TRBJ2-5 | . | TRBV9 | ASSPRGAPETQY